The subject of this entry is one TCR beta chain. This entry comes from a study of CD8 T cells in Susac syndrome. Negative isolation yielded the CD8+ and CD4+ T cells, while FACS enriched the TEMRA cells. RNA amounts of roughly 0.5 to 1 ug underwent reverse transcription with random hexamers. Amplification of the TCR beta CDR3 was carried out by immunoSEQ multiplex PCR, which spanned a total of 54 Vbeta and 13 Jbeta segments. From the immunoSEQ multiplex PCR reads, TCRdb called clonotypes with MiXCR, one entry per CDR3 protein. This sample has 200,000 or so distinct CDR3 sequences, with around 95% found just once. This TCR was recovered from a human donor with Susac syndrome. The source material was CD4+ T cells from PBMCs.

The CDR3 nucleotides are TGTGCCAGCAGCCGGGGAGTGAATGGCTACACCTTC. It specifies CASSRGVNGYTF. V gene TRBV5-6 combines with J gene TRBJ1-2; no definite D call. V lost 4 bases, J lost 6 bases, and 10 bases lay in between. CDR3 length equals 12 residues. Per germline, CDR1 SGHDT and CDR2 YYEEEE.